Detailed here is one TCR beta chain. The entry originates in a study of beta chain features in type 1 diabetes. Isolated RNA was reverse transcribed in full, so expressed TCRB transcripts were sequenced. Method: immunoSEQ multiplex PCR; TCRdb's copy keeps in-frame clones and lacks some. The sample consists of more than 140,000 clones, roughly 10% of them appearing once. Germline CDR1 and CDR2: MNHEY and SMNVEV (reference sequence). The V and J ends lost 2 bases and 7 bases respectively, with 18 bases between them. The CDR3 loop spans 17 amino acids. The rearrangement links TRBV27 to TRBJ1-6, with D possibly TRBD1 on 5 matching bases. The sequencing input was central memory CD4+ T cells from blood. This clonotype originated in a middle-aged woman in good health. CDR3 sequence reads: CASSLAPTRGGNSPLHF. In DNA, the CDR3 is TGTGCCAGCAGTTTAGCCCCTACCCGGGGGGGAAATTCACCCCTCCACTTT.